This T cell receptor (beta chain) was sequenced in a study of T cells after yellow fever vaccination. J was trimmed by 4 bases and V by 3 bases; bases with no gene match: 12. This CDR3 spans 19 amino acids. Germline loops: CDR1 SGDLS, CDR2 YYNGEE. TCRdb fed the 5' RACE reads into MiXCR, producing one record per CDR3 protein. The profile shows hundreds of thousands of distinct CDR3 sequences, approximately 4% of them singletons. The sequencing here drew on PBMCs, taken 5 days after the yellow fever booster vaccination. This TCR was sampled from a man between 18 and 35 years old who received the YFV17D yellow fever vaccine. The J gene is TRBJ2-1, the V gene TRBV9; 14 bases are a match to TRBD2. Here the CDR3 DNA reads TGTGCCAGCAGCGCGACTAGCGGGGGGGCGTTATCGCTTTACAATGAGCAGTTCTTC. It codes for CASSATSGGALSLYNEQFF. Filled out from reference TRBV9 and TRBJ2-1, the complete variable domain reads DSGVTQTPKHLITATGQRVTLRCSPRSGDLSVYWYQQSLDQGLQFLIQYYNGEERAKGNILERFSAQQFPDLHSELNLSSLELGDSALYFCASSATSGGALSLYNEQFFGPGTRLTVL.